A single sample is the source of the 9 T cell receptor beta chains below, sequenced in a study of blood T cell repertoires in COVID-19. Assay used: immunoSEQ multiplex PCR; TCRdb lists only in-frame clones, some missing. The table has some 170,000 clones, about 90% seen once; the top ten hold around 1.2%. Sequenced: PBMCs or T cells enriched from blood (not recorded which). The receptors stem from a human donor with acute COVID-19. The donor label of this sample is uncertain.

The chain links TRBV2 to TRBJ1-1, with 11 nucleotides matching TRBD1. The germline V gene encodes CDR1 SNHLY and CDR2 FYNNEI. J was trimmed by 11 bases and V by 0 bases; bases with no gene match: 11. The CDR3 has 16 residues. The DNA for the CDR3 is TGTGCCAGCAGTGAAGCGGGTGTGGGACAGGGGGAGGTTGCTTTCTTT. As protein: CASSEAGVGQGEVAFF.

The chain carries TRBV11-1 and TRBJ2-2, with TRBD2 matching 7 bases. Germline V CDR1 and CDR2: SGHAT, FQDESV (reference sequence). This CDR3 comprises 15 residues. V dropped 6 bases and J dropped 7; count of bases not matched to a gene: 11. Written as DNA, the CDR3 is TGTGCCAGCAGATCTGGTACTAGCGCCGGCGGGGAGCTGTTTTTT. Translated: CASRSGTSAGGELFF. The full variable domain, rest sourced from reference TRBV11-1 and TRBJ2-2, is EAEVAQSPRYKITEKSQAVAFWCDPISGHATLYWYRQILGQGPELLVQFQDESVVDDSQLPKDRFSAERLKGVDSTLKIQPAELGDSAMYLCASRSGTSAGGELFFGEGSRLTVL.

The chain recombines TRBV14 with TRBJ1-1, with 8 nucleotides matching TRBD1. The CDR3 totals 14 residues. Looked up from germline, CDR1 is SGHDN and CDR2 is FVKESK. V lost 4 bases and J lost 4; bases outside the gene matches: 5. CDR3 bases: TGTGCCAGCAGCCGGGGACAGGATCCCACTGAAGCTTTCTTT. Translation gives CASSRGQDPTEAFF.

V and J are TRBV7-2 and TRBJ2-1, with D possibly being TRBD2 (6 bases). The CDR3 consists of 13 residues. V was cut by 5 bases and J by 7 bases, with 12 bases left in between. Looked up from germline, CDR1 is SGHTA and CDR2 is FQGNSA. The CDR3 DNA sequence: TGTGCCAGCAGCCCCAGCGGAGGGAATGAGCAGTTCTTC. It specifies CASSPSGGNEQFF.

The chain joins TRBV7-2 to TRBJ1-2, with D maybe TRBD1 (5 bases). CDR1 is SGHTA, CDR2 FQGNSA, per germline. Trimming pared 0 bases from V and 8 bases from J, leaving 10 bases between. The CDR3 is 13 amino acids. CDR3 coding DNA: TGTGCCAGCAGCTTAGCCAGGGTGGGGGGCTACACCTTC. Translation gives CASSLARVGGYTF.

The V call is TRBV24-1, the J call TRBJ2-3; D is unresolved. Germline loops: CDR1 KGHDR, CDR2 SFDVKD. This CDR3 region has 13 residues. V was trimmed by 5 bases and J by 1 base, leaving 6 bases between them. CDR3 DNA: TGTGCCACCAGTGGGGCAGGCACAGATACGCAGTATTTT. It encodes CATSGAGTDTQYF.

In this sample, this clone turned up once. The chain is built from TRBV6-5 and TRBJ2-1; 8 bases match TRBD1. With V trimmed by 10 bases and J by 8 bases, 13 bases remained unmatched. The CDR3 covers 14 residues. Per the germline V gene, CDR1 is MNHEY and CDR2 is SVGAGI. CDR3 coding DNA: TGTGCCACACAACAGGGGGGAGATTCGTATGAGCAGTTCTTC. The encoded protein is CATQQGGDSYEQFF.

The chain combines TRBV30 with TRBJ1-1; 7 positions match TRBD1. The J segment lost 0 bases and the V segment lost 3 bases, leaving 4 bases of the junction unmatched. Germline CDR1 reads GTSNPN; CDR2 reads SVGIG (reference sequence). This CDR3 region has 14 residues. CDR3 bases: TGTGCCTGGAGCGGGACAGCCATGAACACTGAAGCTTTCTTT. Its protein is CAWSGTAMNTEAFF.

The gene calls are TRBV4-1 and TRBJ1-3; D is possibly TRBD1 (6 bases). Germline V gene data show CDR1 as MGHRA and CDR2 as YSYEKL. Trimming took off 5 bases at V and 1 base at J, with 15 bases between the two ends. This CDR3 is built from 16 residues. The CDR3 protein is CASSATGSYSGNTIYF. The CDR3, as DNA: TGCGCCAGCAGCGCCACAGGGTCCTATTCTGGAAACACCATATATTTT.